The present entry profiles one TCR beta chain with its context. Its antigen is unknown. The CDR3 totals 16 residues. Making each TCR library took 3,000 to 4,000 ng of total RNA. Eight cDNA synthesis reactions were run for every sample. Reprocessing the 5' RACE reads, TCRdb reports a single entry for every CDR3 protein and omits DNA. The table for this sample gives over 150,000 distinct CDR3 sequences. The data belong to a study of monozygotic twins with inflammatory bowel disease. Study-wide results and caveats: Healthy twins shared more clonotypes with others than IBD patients, most markedly active ones. Part of the variability in patient repertoires may have come from differing immunosuppressive treatments.

The sequenced sample consisted of blood. This TCR came from a human donor with ulcerative colitis or Crohn's disease, or a healthy co-twin of an affected twin (not recorded which). The chain combines TRBV12-3 or TRBV12-4 with TRBJ2-2; TCRdb designates TRBD1, a call that cannot be tested without DNA. The CDR3 sequence is CASSHPPGQATGELFF.